The next 10 T cell receptor beta chains were all read from a single sample in a study of blood T cells in healthy people across ages (dated by TCRdb to 2014 to 2015). Library preparation used 5' RACE. Sequencing took place on an Illumina HiSeq 2500. A second PCR of roughly 6 to 11 cycles was run with a J-beta primer mix and a sample-barcoded 5' primer. The raw public data were reprocessed by TCRdb itself: fastp quality trimming at Q25, MiXCR clonotype calling, in-frame beta chains only. Every distinct CDR3 protein forms one entry, paired with its most common genes and DNA. The sample records more than 800,000 distinct CDR3 sequences, about 30% of which are singletons. The top ten clones comprise roughly 17% of the sample. Material: blood. These receptors all stem from a woman older than 75 in good health.

The V call is TRBV7-2, the J call TRBJ2-2; D unclear. The V end lost 5 bases, the J end lost 7 bases, and 14 bases lay between the germline ends. CDR3 length: 14 amino acids. In germline, CDR1 is SGHTA, CDR2 FQGNSA. This CDR3 is CASSPPGADGELFF. The DNA for the CDR3 is TGTGCCAGCAGCCCCCCAGGAGCTGACGGGGAGCTGTTTTTT.

This clonotype was counted between two and nine times. The chain combines TRBV2 with TRBJ1-3; D is unresolved. V was shortened by 7 bases and J by 4 bases, with 20 bases between the two germline ends. The CDR3 has 16 residues. In germline, CDR1 is SNHLY, CDR2 FYNNEI. The CDR3 nucleotides read TGTGCCAGCACCAAAGTCGCAGGTTTTGGAGGAAACACCATATATTTT. Protein sequence: CASTKVAGFGGNTIYF.

A remark on this clonotype: This could be a read error, since a much larger clone is one nucleotide away. No conserved phenylalanine or tryptophan is present at the end of the CDR3, so a read error is the likely explanation. The chain carries TRBV27 and TRBJ1-2; a weak D match, TRBD1 (6 bases). The V and J ends lost 2 bases and 4 bases respectively, with 11 bases between them. The germline V gene encodes CDR1 MNHEY and CDR2 SMNVEV (reference sequence). The CDR3 has 14 residues. Written as DNA, the CDR3 is TGTGCCAGCAGTTTAAGAGGAGGGGGCTATGGCTACACCTGC. This encodes CASSLRGGGYGYTC.

About this clonotype itself: A much more abundant neighbour one base away suggests this may be a read error. The chain couples TRBV4-3 to TRBJ2-4, with 11 bases identical to TRBD2. CDR1 is LGHNA and CDR2 is YSLEER in the germline V gene. The CDR3 has 18 residues. CDR3 sequence (DNA): TGCGCCAGCAGCCAGGACAATCTGCTCCTAGCGGGGGGAGGCATTCGGTACTTC. Its translation is CASSQDNLLLAGGGIRYF.

This clonotype was seen a handful of times. The chain combines TRBV6-5 with TRBJ1-4; D is unresolved. Germline lookup yields CDR1 MNHEY and CDR2 SVGAGI. This CDR3 contains 14 residues. V lost 7 bases and J lost 0, with 9 bases in between. The CDR3 region is CASNPGTTNEKLFF. The CDR3 region has the DNA TGTGCCAGCAACCCCGGGACAACTAATGAAAAACTGTTTTTT.

On this clonotype: A much larger clone differs by one base, so this may be a read error. The V call is TRBV25-1, the J call TRBJ2-3; D perhaps matches TRBD1 (5 bases). The CDR3 is made up of 14 amino acids. Germline assignment: CDR1 MGHDK and CDR2 SYGVNS. CDR3 residues: CASSGTLSTGTQYF. The DNA of the CDR3 is TGTGCCAGCAGTGGGACCCTCAGCACAGGTACGCAGTATTTT.

In its sample, this clonotype was seen many times. The CDR3 DNA follows: TGCAGCGTTGTCGATAGCAATCAGCCCCAGCATTTT. This codes for CSVVDSNQPQHF. The V gene is TRBV29-1, the J gene TRBJ1-5; D is ambiguous. Trimming left V 4 bases short and J 0 bases short, with 4 bases between. This CDR3 is built from 12 residues. Germline loops: CDR1 SQVTM, CDR2 ANQGSEA. The full variable domain, its missing parts supplied by reference TRBV29-1 and TRBJ1-5, is SAVISQKPSRDICQRGTSLTIQCQVDSQVTMMFWYRQQPGQSLTLIATANQGSEATYESGFVIDKFPISRPNLTFSTLTVSNMSPEDSSIYLCSVVDSNQPQHFGDGTRLSIL.

The sample holds many counts of this clonotype. J is TRBJ1-6 and V is TRBV12-3 or TRBV12-4, with 10 bases aligning to TRBD1. Unmatched junction bases numbered 4, after V lost 5 bases and J lost 6 bases. There are 15 residues in the CDR3. CDR3 residues: CASSARTGGNSPLHF. The CDR3 DNA is TGTGCCAGCAGTGCCCGGACAGGGGGTAATTCACCCCTCCACTTT.

The J gene is TRBJ2-1, the V gene TRBV5-1, with 15 bases matching TRBD2. CDR1 and CDR2 (germline): SGHRS, YFSETQ. CDR3 length: 16 amino acids. V shed 2 bases and J 8 bases; nucleotides not matched to a gene: 5. This chain's CDR3 is CASSFGLAGGLDEQFF. The CDR3 DNA reads TGCGCCAGCAGCTTTGGACTAGCGGGGGGGCTGGATGAGCAGTTCTTC.

The chain has TRBV11-2 and TRBJ2-4; 11 bases match TRBD2. Germline loops: CDR1 SGHAT, CDR2 FQNNGV. This CDR3 is built from 16 residues. Trimming cost V 3 bases and J 13 bases; bases outside gene matches: 14. CDR3 sequence reads: CASSFVAGGINNEQYF. The CDR3 DNA sequence: TGTGCCAGCAGCTTTGTAGCGGGGGGGATTAACAATGAGCAGTACTTC.